One sample yielded the 21 T cell receptor beta chains listed below, sequenced in a study of CD8 T cells in ankylosing spondylitis. TCRdb reprocessed the 5' RACE reads with MiXCR, giving one entry per CDR3 protein. This table holds about 69,000 distinct CDR3 sequences, approximately 5.3% found once. Sequencing input: blood, either unsorted or a sorted T cell fraction (not recorded which). The origin of the receptors is a male donor with ankylosing spondylitis or in good health (not recorded which).

This clonotype was recorded many times. The V gene is TRBV6-7, the J gene TRBJ2-5; D perhaps matches TRBD1 (6 bases). TRBV6-7 is assigned to the ORF class and has an uncertain function. V was cut by 4 bases and J by 5 bases, with 14 bases left in between. This CDR3 has 14 residues. The CDR3 spells CASSSNRDGETQYF. For the CDR3, the DNA is TGTGCCAGCAGTTCGAACAGGGATGGGGAGACCCAGTACTTC.

This clonotype was observed at least ten times. The chain couples TRBV13 to TRBJ1-2; D remains ambiguous. V dropped 2 bases and J dropped 8 bases, with 9 bases sitting between them. CDR1 PRHDT and CDR2 FYEKMQ come from the germline V gene (reference sequence). CDR3 length: 12 residues. CDR3 residues: CASSLPRRGYTF. The CDR3 bases are TGTGCCAGCAGCTTACCCAGAAGAGGCTACACCTTC.

This clonotype was seen ten or more times. DNA for the CDR3: TGCGCCAGCAGCTTGGATGGGACTTCAGGGGTCTACGAGCAGTACTTC. This gives the protein CASSLDGTSGVYEQYF. The V gene is TRBV5-1, the J gene TRBJ2-7; D could derive from TRBD1 or TRBD2 (6 bases each). This CDR3 spans 16 amino acids. CDR1 SGHRS and CDR2 YFSETQ come from the germline V gene. V was shortened by 0 bases and J by 3 bases, with 16 bases between the two germline ends.

This clonotype was found many times. This rearrangement joins TRBV11-2 to TRBJ2-2; 9 bases agree with TRBD2. Per the germline V gene, CDR1 is SGHAT and CDR2 is FQNNGV. V lost 7 bases to trimming and J lost 6 bases; unmatched junction nucleotides: 6. This CDR3 contains 14 residues. CDR3 in amino acids: CASTPTSGAGELFF. The CDR3 DNA reads as TGTGCCAGCACCCCGACTAGCGGCGCCGGGGAGCTGTTTTTT.

This clonotype was recorded at least ten times. The chain is built from TRBV15 and TRBJ2-3; 8 bases align to TRBD1. Germline CDR1 is LNHNV and CDR2 is YYDKDF (reference sequence). This CDR3 is built from 16 residues. V was clipped by 5 bases and J by 2 bases; unmatched bases: 9. CDR3 bases: TGTGCCACCAGCGGCCGACAGGGGATTTTCACAGATACGCAGTATTTT. It specifies CATSGRQGIFTDTQYF.

This clonotype came up many times. J is TRBJ2-2 and V is TRBV6-5; 10 nucleotides agree with TRBD1. CDR1 and CDR2 (germline): MNHEY, SVGAGI. V was clipped by 2 bases and J by 5 bases; unmatched bases: 2. The CDR3 is 15 amino acids. The DNA for the CDR3 is TGTGCCAGCAGTTACGACAGGGGGCTGACCGGGGAGCTGTTTTTT. Encoded protein: CASSYDRGLTGELFF.

In its sample, this clonotype was seen many times. V usage is TRBV6-1 and J usage is TRBJ1-5; no clear D gene. Germline V lookup: CDR1 MNHNS, CDR2 SASEGT. Trimming cost V 6 bases and J 10 bases, with 19 bases left between them. The CDR3 is 14 residues long. The CDR3 coding sequence is TGTGCCAGCAGCCCTGGGATTTTCAGCGATCCCCAGCATTTT. It specifies CASSPGIFSDPQHF.

This clonotype turned up a few times. The rearrangement joins TRBV24-1 to TRBJ2-3, with no clear D. Trimming pared 4 bases from V and 1 base from J, leaving 2 bases between. The CDR3 is 12 amino acids. The V gene's germline CDR1 is KGHDR and CDR2 SFDVKD. In DNA form, the CDR3 reads TGTGCCACCAGTGAGGGCACAGATACGCAGTATTTT. The encoded protein is CATSEGTDTQYF.

This clonotype has a count of ten or more. The V call is TRBV12-3 or TRBV12-4, the J call TRBJ2-7; 12 bases line up with TRBD1. CDR3 length: 15 amino acids. With 5 bases clipped from V and 5 bases from J, the junction kept 7 bases outside the gene matches. CDR3 loop: CASSPLGQGADEQYF. CDR3 bases: TGTGCCAGCAGTCCCCTGGGACAGGGGGCGGACGAGCAGTACTTC.

This clonotype was observed many times. This chain connects TRBV28 to TRBJ1-5; D perhaps matches TRBD1 (5 bases). CDR1 is MDHEN and CDR2 is SYDVKM in the germline V gene. Trimming took off 5 bases at V and 2 bases at J, with 19 bases between the two ends. This CDR3 spans 17 amino acids. The CDR3 reads CASSPPGGGKGNQPQHF. CDR3 coding DNA: TGTGCCAGCAGTCCCCCCGGGGGGGGAAAGGGCAATCAGCCCCAGCATTTT.

In the case of this clonotype: Given a much more abundant clone one base away, this may be a read error. V gene TRBV19 combines with J gene TRBJ2-1, with TRBD2 matching 7 bases. In germline, CDR1 is LNHDA, CDR2 SQIVND (reference sequence). V lost 5 bases and J lost 9; bases outside the gene matches: 16. The length of the CDR3 is 16 residues. This CDR3 reads CASSLAGTGGGGEQFF. The CDR3 DNA reads as TGTGCCAGTAGTCTCGCCGGGACTGGCGGGGGTGGTGAGCAGTTCTTC.

This clonotype appeared many times. The genes are TRBV2 and TRBJ2-7; D is ambiguous. The germline V gene encodes CDR1 SNHLY and CDR2 FYNNEI. The CDR3 extends over 14 amino acids. Trimming cost V 6 bases and J 0 bases, with 12 bases left between them. In DNA, the CDR3 is TGTGCCAGCAGGGCCTACGGCAGCTCCTACGAGCAGTACTTC. Its translation: CASRAYGSSYEQYF.

This clonotype was counted ten times or more. The rearrangement links TRBV5-1 to TRBJ1-6; TRBD1 might be the D (5 bases). Trimming cost V 4 bases and J 9 bases, with 20 bases left between them. There are 16 residues in the CDR3. Germline V gene sequence: CDR1 SGHRS, CDR2 YFSETQ. This CDR3 reads CASSLSQGVSGSPLHF. The CDR3 nucleotides read TGCGCCAGCAGCCTCTCGCAGGGTGTGTCGGGTTCACCCCTCCACTTT.

This clonotype was recorded many times. The CDR3 spells CASSLSRMGGWNTGELFF. CDR3 in DNA: TGTGCCAGCAGCTTGTCTAGAATGGGTGGTTGGAACACCGGGGAGCTGTTTTTT. This chain connects TRBV5-6 to TRBJ2-2; D call uncertain. Germline CDR1 and CDR2: SGHDT and YYEEEE. Trimming left V 1 base short and J 1 base short, with 17 bases between. The CDR3 sequence is 18 residues long.

The chain carries TRBV5-1 and TRBJ1-1; possible D gene TRBD1, 5 bases. Germline V gene lookup returns CDR1 SGHRS and CDR2 YFSETQ. V was shortened by 4 bases and J by 1 base, with 14 bases between the two germline ends. The CDR3 loop spans 15 amino acids. CDR3: CASSAAPTANTEAFF. The CDR3 coding sequence is TGCGCCAGCAGCGCGGCCCCGACAGCGAACACTGAAGCTTTCTTT.

The table lists this clonotype with many counts. The chain recombines TRBV24-1 with TRBJ1-1, with 7 positions matching TRBD1. V was clipped by 9 bases and J by 4 bases; unmatched bases: 4. The V gene's germline CDR1 is KGHDR and CDR2 SFDVKD. The CDR3 consists of 12 residues. The CDR3 DNA is TGTGCCACCTCCTCAGGGGGCACTGAAGCTTTCTTT. It codes for CATSSGGTEAFF.

This clonotype was detected ten times or more. The V gene is TRBV5-1, the J gene TRBJ1-4, with 7 bases aligning to TRBD1. CDR1 is SGHRS, CDR2 YFSETQ, per germline. The CDR3 is 15 amino acids. Trimming took 5 bases from V and 4 from J; bases not matched to a gene: 8. The CDR3, as DNA: TGCGCCAGCAGACCCGGGACAGTTGATAATGAAAAACTGTTTTTT. Its protein product is CASRPGTVDNEKLFF.

This clonotype occurred many times. J is TRBJ2-1 and V is TRBV10-3; 11 bases fit TRBD2. Germline lookup yields CDR1 ENHRY and CDR2 SYGVKD. V shed 4 bases and J 5 bases; nucleotides not matched to a gene: 7. The CDR3 sequence is 16 residues long. The CDR3 reads CAISGGGTSGHNEQFF. For the CDR3, the DNA is TGTGCCATCAGTGGAGGGGGGACTAGCGGACACAATGAGCAGTTCTTC.

In its sample, this clonotype was seen many times. The chain employs TRBV24-1 and TRBJ2-1; no clear D. The CDR3 runs to 12 residues. CDR1 is KGHDR and CDR2 is SFDVKD in the germline V gene. V was cut by 3 bases and J by 15 bases, with 14 bases left in between. The CDR3 region is CATSDAARGTFF. As DNA, the CDR3 is TGTGCCACCAGTGATGCTGCCCGCGGTACGTTCTTC.

The table lists this clonotype with many counts. The chain combines TRBV5-1 with TRBJ2-3; maybe TRBD1 (5 bases). V lost 6 bases to trimming and J lost 4 bases, with 15 bases between them. From germline, CDR1 is SGHRS and CDR2 YFSETQ. This CDR3 has 14 amino acids. The CDR3 sequence: CASNLGRGADTQYF. Here the CDR3 DNA reads TGCGCCAGCAACCTGGGGCGTGGGGCAGATACGCAGTATTTT.

In its sample, this clonotype was seen many times. The rearrangement joins TRBV7-9 to TRBJ2-7, with no clear D. The CDR3 is 13 residues long. The germline gives CDR1 SEHNR, CDR2 FQNEAQ (reference sequence). V lost 1 base and J lost 3, with 7 bases in between. DNA of the CDR3: TGTGCCAGCAGCTTAGGGCAATTCTACGAGCAGTACTTC. It encodes CASSLGQFYEQYF.